The 29 T cell receptor beta chains below were found in one sample sequenced in a study of T-cell memory formation after mild COVID-19. One entry per CDR3 protein results from TCRdb running MiXCR on the 5' RACE reads. The profile shows 250,000 or so distinct CDR3 sequences, roughly 10% of them singletons. The sequenced sample was PBMCs or a T cell subset sorted from them (not recorded which). The receptors here all came from a man between 18 and 35 years old who had mild COVID-19 (a few samples of this study predate the infection). Cell type and time point are not known.

The chain combines TRBV14 with TRBJ2-1; 12 bases are shared with TRBD2. CDR3 length: 17 amino acids. The trim removed 4 bases at V and 5 bases at J, leaving 9 bases unmatched. Germline V CDR1 and CDR2: SGHDN, FVKESK. The CDR3 bases are TGTGCCAGCAGCCCTCGCCTAGCGGGAGGGCCGGACAATGAGCAGTTCTTC. Residues: CASSPRLAGGPDNEQFF.

The chain recombines TRBV6-1 with TRBJ1-5; 10 bases agree with TRBD1. The length of the CDR3 is 18 residues. Unmatched junction bases numbered 16, after V lost 7 bases and J lost 4 bases. Looked up from germline, CDR1 is MNHNS and CDR2 is SASEGT. The CDR3 is CASNLGPSRDRGNQPQHF. DNA of the CDR3: TGTGCCAGCAACCTCGGGCCATCCCGGGACAGGGGTAATCAGCCCCAGCATTTT.

The V call is TRBV12-3 or TRBV12-4, the J call TRBJ2-1, with D unclear. The V end was cut by 5 bases, the J end by 7 bases, with 12 bases between. This CDR3 has 13 residues. In DNA form, the CDR3 reads TGTGCCAGCAGTCAAGAGGACGGGAATGAGCAGTTCTTC. Translated: CASSQEDGNEQFF.

The CDR3 bases are TGTGCCAGCTCACCGCAGGGACAGGGGGATGGCTACACCTTC. Protein product: CASSPQGQGDGYTF. The rearrangement uses TRBV18 and TRBJ1-2; 11 bases match TRBD1. There are 14 residues in the CDR3. The J segment lost 6 bases and the V segment lost 3 bases, leaving 3 bases of the junction unmatched. Per the germline V gene, CDR1 is KGHSH and CDR2 is LQKENI.

The V and J genes are TRBV4-3 and TRBJ2-1; no reliable D call. Looked up from germline, CDR1 is LGHNA and CDR2 is YSLEER. Trimming shortened V by 1 base and J by 12 bases, and 16 bases separated the two germline ends. This CDR3 is 14 amino acids long. Written as DNA, the CDR3 is TGCGCCAGCAGCCAAGGTCCCGGCGGCCGGGTGCAGTTCTTC. It encodes CASSQGPGGRVQFF.

The chain joins TRBV9 to TRBJ2-3; 8 nucleotides align to TRBD1. CDR1 SGDLS and CDR2 YYNGEE come from the germline V gene. J lost 4 bases, V lost 4 bases, and 5 bases had no gene match. This CDR3 is built from 14 residues. The CDR3 bases are TGTGCCAGCAGCACGAGGACAGGGCCAGATACGCAGTATTTT. It codes for CASSTRTGPDTQYF.

The chain uses TRBV7-3 and TRBJ2-1; 9 nucleotides align to TRBD2. The CDR3 contains 16 residues. With V trimmed by 1 base and J by 9 bases, 10 bases remained unmatched. Per germline, CDR1 SGHTA and CDR2 FQGTGA. CDR3 loop: CASSLMSGGKFVEQFF. CDR3 nucleotide sequence: TGTGCCAGCAGCTTAATGAGCGGGGGGAAGTTCGTTGAGCAGTTCTTC. Variable domain in full (rest from reference TRBV7-3 and TRBJ2-1): GAGVSQTPSNKVTEKGKYVELRCDPISGHTALYWYRQSLGQGPEFLIYFQGTGAADDSGLPNDRFFAVRPEGSVSTLKIQRTERGDSAVYLCASSLMSGGKFVEQFFGPGTRLTVL.

V and J are TRBV10-3 and TRBJ2-3; D could derive from TRBD1 or TRBD2 (5 bases each). Looked up from germline, CDR1 is ENHRY and CDR2 is SYGVKD. There are 15 residues in the CDR3. The CDR3 sequence: CGISGAPGARATQYF. CDR3 sequence (DNA): TGTGGCATTAGTGGGGCCCCCGGGGCACGGGCGACGCAGTATTTT.

This clonotype appeared many times. The chain couples TRBV6-2 or TRBV6-3 to TRBJ2-1; no firm D call. The CDR3 loop spans 11 amino acids. CDR1 MNHEY and CDR2 SVGEGT come from the germline V gene. V was pared by 2 bases and J by 8 bases, with 4 bases between. CDR3 residues: CASSYEYEQFF. The DNA of the CDR3 is TGTGCCAGCAGTTACGAGTATGAGCAGTTCTTC.

This clonotype was seen more than once but under ten times. The chain carries TRBV6-1 and TRBJ2-7; TRBD2 might be the D (6 bases). This CDR3 is built from 11 residues. V was cut by 7 bases and J by 2 bases, with 6 bases left in between. Germline V gene sequence: CDR1 MNHNS, CDR2 SASEGT. In DNA form, the CDR3 reads TGTGCCAGCACGGGGGCCTACGAGCAGTACGTC. It is translated as CASTGAYEQYV.

This clonotype has a count of ten or more. The genes are TRBV7-9 and TRBJ2-1; a possible D gene is TRBD1 (5 bases). CDR1 and CDR2 from the germline V gene are SEHNR and FQNEAQ (reference sequence). Deletions cut 4 bases from V and 7 bases from J, with 8 bases between. CDR3 length equals 12 residues. CDR3 loop: CASSSSGNEQFF. CDR3 coding DNA: TGTGCCAGCAGCTCTTCAGGGAATGAGCAGTTCTTC.

This clonotype was observed a few times. The chain has TRBV23-1 and TRBJ2-2; TRBD1 aligns across 10 bases. TRBV23-1 is recorded as an ORF, its role being uncertain. V was pared by 2 bases and J by 1 base, with 7 bases of the junction left unmatched. The length of the CDR3 is 18 residues. The CDR3 sequence: CASSQRDRGQVNTGELFF. The CDR3 bases are TGCGCCAGCAGTCAACGAGACAGGGGGCAGGTGAACACCGGGGAGCTGTTTTTT.

This clonotype was counted a few times. The chain combines TRBV29-1 with TRBJ2-7, with D tentatively TRBD1 (6 bases). CDR3 length: 13 residues. CDR1 is SQVTM, CDR2 ANQGSEA, per germline. V lost 4 bases and J lost 5, with 15 bases in between. DNA for the CDR3: TGCAGCGTTGTTGAACAGGGTAGGAACGAGCAGTACTTC. Encoded protein: CSVVEQGRNEQYF.

This clonotype showed up just a few times. One end of the junction does not line up with germline, which may come from a read error. This chain uses TRBV25-1 with TRBJ1-1; D is unclear. Germline assignment: CDR1 MGHDK and CDR2 SYGVNS. This CDR3 is built from 12 residues. CDR3 sequence (DNA): TGTGCCAGCAGTGAACCTTGGGAGCCGAGTATCTTT. Residues: CASSEPWEPSIF. The entire variable domain, with the rest obtained from reference TRBV25-1 and TRBJ1-1, is as follows: EADIYQTPRYLVIGTGKKITLECSQTMGHDKMYWYQQDPGMELHLIHYSYGVNSTEKGDLSSESTVSRIRTEHFPLTLESARPSHTSQYLCASSEPWEPSIFGQGTRLTVV.

Only a few counts were recorded for this clonotype. This chain connects TRBV6-1 to TRBJ2-3; 9 bases align to TRBD2. The J segment lost 9 bases and the V segment lost 4 bases, leaving 14 bases of the junction unmatched. Germline CDR1 is MNHNS and CDR2 is SASEGT. The CDR3 is made up of 16 amino acids. The CDR3: CASSAPAGGPEPTQYF. The CDR3 DNA is TGTGCCAGCAGTGCGCCGGCGGGGGGGCCTGAGCCCACGCAGTATTTT.

The chain couples TRBV10-2 to TRBJ2-1; TRBD1 might be the D (5 bases). V was shortened by 9 bases and J by 5 bases, with 14 bases between the two germline ends. Germline assignment: CDR1 WSHSY and CDR2 SAAADI. The CDR3 is made up of 13 amino acids. The CDR3 DNA reads as TGCGCCAGGGCCAAGGGGCGGAACAATGAGCAGTTCTTC. This sequence encodes CARAKGRNNEQFF.

This clonotype has ten or more counts. V gene TRBV12-3 or TRBV12-4 combines with J gene TRBJ1-1, with 7 bases aligning to TRBD1. The trim removed 5 bases at V and 0 bases at J, leaving 6 bases unmatched. This CDR3 comprises 15 residues. CDR3 loop: CASSPRQGLNTEAFF. The CDR3 DNA reads as TGTGCCAGCAGTCCTCGACAGGGTCTGAACACTGAAGCTTTCTTT.

In this sample, this clonotype turned up a few times. This sequence joins TRBV5-1 and TRBJ2-7; 9 bases agree with TRBD1. The germline gives CDR1 SGHRS, CDR2 YFSETQ. This CDR3 has 13 amino acids. Trimming took 2 bases from V and 5 from J; bases not matched to a gene: 2. CDR3 in amino acids: CASSFGTGNEQYF. CDR3 nucleotides: TGCGCCAGCAGCTTCGGGACAGGGAACGAGCAGTACTTC.

The sample holds many counts of this clonotype. The gene calls are TRBV7-2 and TRBJ1-5; weak D call: TRBD1 (5 bases). The V gene lost 5 bases and the J gene lost 5 bases, with 16 bases spanning the gap. CDR3 length equals 15 residues. In germline, CDR1 is SGHTA, CDR2 FQGNSA. The CDR3 nucleotides read TGTGCCAGCAGCACCGGGAGCGGGGGGTATCAGCCCCAGCATTTT. Protein sequence: CASSTGSGGYQPQHF.

V usage is TRBV9 and J usage is TRBJ2-2; D is perhaps TRBD1 or TRBD2 (5 bases each). Trimming stripped 4 bases from V and 6 bases from J, with 13 bases between. Germline values: CDR1 SGDLS, CDR2 YYNGEE. The CDR3 is made up of 14 amino acids. Written as DNA, the CDR3 is TGTGCCAGCAGCTCGGGACCGGAAGCCGGGGAGCTGTTTTTT. Translation: CASSSGPEAGELFF. Using reference TRBV9 and TRBJ2-2 for the parts outside the CDR3, the full variable domain is DSGVTQTPKHLITATGQRVTLRCSPRSGDLSVYWYQQSLDQGLQFLIQYYNGEERAKGNILERFSAQQFPDLHSELNLSSLELGDSALYFCASSSGPEAGELFFGEGSRLTVL.

This clonotype has a handful of counts. The chain employs TRBV11-3 and TRBJ2-5, with D tentatively TRBD2 (6 bases). This CDR3 comprises 13 residues. Germline V lookup: CDR1 SGHNT, CDR2 YENEEA. Trimming took 6 bases from V and 2 from J, leaving 10 bases between them. The CDR3 nucleotides are TGTGCCAGCAGTCGGAGGGGACAAGAGACCCAGTACTTC. It is translated as CASSRRGQETQYF.

CDR3 nucleotide sequence: TGTGCCTGGAGTGTATCCCGGGTCGGGGGGAGAGCGACCTTC. Translation: CAWSVSRVGGRATF. This sequence joins TRBV30 and TRBJ1-2; D might be TRBD1 (5 bases). Germline assignment: CDR1 GTSNPN and CDR2 SVGIG (reference sequence). The CDR3 runs 14 residues. Trimming shortened V by 0 bases and J by 14 bases, and 22 bases separated the two germline ends.

This rearrangement joins TRBV5-6 to TRBJ2-5; 7 bases fit TRBD1. There are 16 residues in the CDR3. The ends lost 0 bases at V and 1 base at J; junction bases unmatched: 6. The germline CDR1 and CDR2 sequences are SGHDT and YYEEEE. The CDR3 reads CASSLERGQFQETQYF. The CDR3 DNA is TGTGCCAGCAGCTTGGAACGGGGACAGTTCCAAGAGACCCAGTACTTC.

In its sample, this clonotype was seen a few times. The chain combines TRBV5-1 with TRBJ2-3; D is perhaps TRBD1 (5 bases). CDR3 length: 15 amino acids. Germline V lookup: CDR1 SGHRS, CDR2 YFSETQ. V dropped 7 bases and J dropped 3 bases, with 18 bases sitting between them. Written as DNA, the CDR3 is TGCGCCAGCCGCCCAGGGCGGATTGCGACAGATACGCAGTATTTT. It codes for CASRPGRIATDTQYF.

This clonotype was seen only a few times. The rearrangement links TRBV5-1 to TRBJ2-3; the D gene is possibly TRBD2 (5 bases). V was clipped by 4 bases and J by 5 bases, with 8 bases between them. CDR1 SGHRS and CDR2 YFSETQ come from the germline V gene. This CDR3 comprises 12 residues. CDR3 in amino acids: CASSPREDTQYF. CDR3 DNA sequence: TGCGCCAGCAGCCCACGGGAAGATACGCAGTATTTT. Combining the CDR3 with reference TRBV5-1 and TRBJ2-3 gives the whole variable domain KAGVTQTPRYLIKTRGQQVTLSCSPISGHRSVSWYQQTPGQGLQFLFEYFSETQRNKGNFPGRFSGRQFSNSRSEMNVSTLELGDSALYLCASSPREDTQYFGPGTRLTVL.

Only a few counts were recorded for this clonotype. The CDR3 here is CASSQRINEKLFF. CDR3 in DNA: TGTGCCAGCTCACAACGGATAAATGAAAAACTGTTTTTT. This sequence joins TRBV18 and TRBJ1-4; no reliable D call. V was cut by 4 bases and J by 5 bases, with 8 bases left in between. The CDR3 spans 13 residues. Germline lookup yields CDR1 KGHSH and CDR2 LQKENI.

This clonotype was counted ten times or more. The rearrangement links TRBV6-6 to TRBJ2-7, with D maybe TRBD2 (5 bases). This CDR3 has 12 amino acids. Trimming left V 10 bases short and J 3 bases short, with 13 bases between. Germline CDR1 and CDR2: MNHNY and SVGAGI (reference sequence). The DNA of the CDR3 is TGTGCCACCTTCGCGGGCCTCTACGAGCAGTACTTC. As protein: CATFAGLYEQYF.

This clonotype was picked up many times. This CDR3 is CSASHREKGFEAFF. The CDR3 region has the DNA TGCAGTGCTAGCCATAGGGAAAAGGGATTTGAAGCTTTCTTT. The chain is built from TRBV20-1 and TRBJ1-1; D not resolved. The ends were cut back, 3 bases at V and 7 bases at J, with 18 bases in the middle. The CDR3 spans 14 residues. Germline-derived CDR1 and CDR2 are DFQATT and SNEGSKA (reference sequence).

V gene TRBV4-3 combines with J gene TRBJ1-2; 8 nucleotides line up with TRBD1. The CDR3 spans 15 residues. Germline lookup yields CDR1 LGHNA and CDR2 YSLEER. Trimming cost V 1 base and J 8 bases; bases outside gene matches: 9. The chain's CDR3 is CASSQGDRSLGGYTF. The CDR3 DNA sequence: TGCGCCAGCAGCCAAGGGGACAGGTCCTTGGGAGGCTACACCTTC.